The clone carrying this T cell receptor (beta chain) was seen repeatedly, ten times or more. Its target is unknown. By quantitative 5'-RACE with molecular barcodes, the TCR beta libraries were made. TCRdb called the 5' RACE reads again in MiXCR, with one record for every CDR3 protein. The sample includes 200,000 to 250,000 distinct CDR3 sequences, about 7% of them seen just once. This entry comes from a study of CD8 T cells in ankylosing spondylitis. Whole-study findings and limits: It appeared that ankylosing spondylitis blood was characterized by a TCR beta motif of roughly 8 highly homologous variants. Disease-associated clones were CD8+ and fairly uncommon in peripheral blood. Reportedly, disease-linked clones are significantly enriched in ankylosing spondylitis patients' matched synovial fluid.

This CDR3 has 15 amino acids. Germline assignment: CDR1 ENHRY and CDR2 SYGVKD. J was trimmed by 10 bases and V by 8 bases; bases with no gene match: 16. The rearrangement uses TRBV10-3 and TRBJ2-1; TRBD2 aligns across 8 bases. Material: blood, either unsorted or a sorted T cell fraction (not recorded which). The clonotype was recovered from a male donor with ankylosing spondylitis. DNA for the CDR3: TGTGCCATCGGACTACAGCGGGGGAGTTATGGAGAGCAGTTCTTC. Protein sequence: CAIGLQRGSYGEQFF.